Following are 26 T cell receptor beta chains from one sample sequenced in a study of blood T cell repertoires in COVID-19. The repertoire was sequenced with immunoSEQ multiplex PCR; TCRdb's copy has only in-frame clones and lacks some. The top ten clones hold 1.9% of a sample with around 300,000 clones, around nine tenths of them seen once. Sample: PBMCs or T cells enriched from blood (not recorded which). The receptors stem from a woman in her sixties or seventies who had recovered from COVID-19.

The V call is TRBV3-1 (or the pseudogene TRBV3-2), the J call TRBJ2-1; the match to TRBD2 covers 10 bases. CDR3 length: 13 residues. Per germline, CDR1 LGHDT and CDR2 YNNKEL (reference sequence). V gave up 2 bases and J gave up 12 bases; unmatched junction bases: 4. The CDR3 DNA reads as TGTGCCAGCAGCCAATCCTTAGCGGGGGGGCAGTTCTTC. Its protein is CASSQSLAGGQFF.

This chain uses TRBV10-1 with TRBJ2-5; tentatively, D is TRBD2 (6 bases). V lost 3 bases and J lost 8, with 19 bases in between. Per the germline V gene, CDR1 is WNHNN and CDR2 is SYGVQD (reference sequence). There are 15 residues in the CDR3. In DNA, the CDR3 is TGCGCCAGCAGTGATGGTAGCGGAGTCAAAGGAACCCAGTACTTC. Its translation: CASSDGSGVKGTQYF.

The CDR3 bases are TGTGCCAGCAGTCCTGGGACAGGGGGCGACTATGAGCAGTTCTTC. It specifies CASSPGTGGDYEQFF. The V gene is TRBV28, the J gene TRBJ2-1; 12 nucleotides align to TRBD1. The germline gives CDR1 MDHEN, CDR2 SYDVKM. The CDR3 is made up of 15 amino acids. The V and J ends lost 5 bases and 8 bases, in that order; junction bases with no gene match: 7.

The chain joins TRBV28 to TRBJ2-1; 12 nucleotides align to TRBD2. Germline V gene sequence: CDR1 MDHEN, CDR2 SYDVKM. The junction had 2 bases not matched to a gene; V was cut back by 6 bases and J by 2 bases. The CDR3 has 15 amino acids. For the CDR3, the DNA is TGTGCCAGCAGACTAGCGGGAGGACCCTACAATGAGCAGTTCTTC. Amino acids: CASRLAGGPYNEQFF.

The chain combines TRBV6-5 with TRBJ1-1, with TRBD1 matching 7 bases. This CDR3 is 14 amino acids long. Germline V lookup: CDR1 MNHEY, CDR2 SVGAGI. The junction had 7 bases not matched to a gene; V was cut back by 5 bases and J by 4 bases. CDR3 amino acids: CASSQGQLATEAFF. The DNA of the CDR3 is TGTGCCAGCAGTCAGGGACAGCTGGCCACTGAAGCTTTCTTT.

This clone was seen only once. The V call is TRBV19, the J call TRBJ1-2; D is unresolved. Looked up from germline, CDR1 is LNHDA and CDR2 is SQIVND (reference sequence). The CDR3 runs to 17 residues. The V and J ends lost 5 bases and 4 bases respectively, with 23 bases between them. CDR3 DNA: TGTGCCAGTAGTGGCGGAACGATGTCGCATTATCTCTATGGCTACACCTTC. Protein product: CASSGGTMSHYLYGYTF.

The V gene is TRBV27, the J gene TRBJ1-5; 8 bases map to TRBD1. Germline CDR1 MNHEY, CDR2 SMNVEV (reference sequence). This CDR3 region has 12 residues. The J segment lost 4 bases and the V segment lost 10 bases, leaving 3 bases of the junction unmatched. CDR3 in DNA: TGTGCCACCAGACAGGGGAATCAGCCCCAGCATTTT. Amino acid sequence: CATRQGNQPQHF.

In this sample, this clone turned up once. The junction shows a germline mismatch at one end, possibly a read error. The chain's CDR3 is CASSFLAGGPRETQYF. The CDR3 nucleotides read TGTGCTAGCAGCTTCCTAGCGGGGGGGCCCCGGGAGACCCAGTACTTC. The chain combines TRBV7-7 with TRBJ2-5, with TRBD2 matching 12 bases. Germline CDR1 reads SSHAT; CDR2 reads FNYEAQ (reference sequence). CDR3 size: 16 residues.

This clone was counted once. This rearrangement joins TRBV5-6 to TRBJ1-5; D is unresolved. The germline V gene has CDR1 SGHDT and CDR2 YYEEEE. The CDR3 is made up of 17 amino acids. V was shortened by 1 base and J by 1 base, with 15 bases between the two germline ends. In DNA form, the CDR3 reads TGTGCCAGCAGCTTGAGACACCTCCCTGGCAGCAATCAGCCCCAGCATTTT. It translates to CASSLRHLPGSNQPQHF.

The chain links TRBV20-1 to TRBJ2-1, with D perhaps matching TRBD2 (6 bases). The CDR3 is made up of 10 amino acids. The V gene's germline CDR1 is DFQATT and CDR2 SNEGSKA (reference sequence). V was cut by 5 bases and J by 10 bases, with 9 bases left in between. The CDR3 reads CSARTTEQFF. CDR3 coding DNA: TGCAGTGCTCGGACTACAGAGCAGTTCTTC.

V and J are TRBV3-1 (or the pseudogene TRBV3-2) and TRBJ1-1, with D maybe TRBD1 (5 bases). V was clipped by 4 bases and J by 6 bases, with 15 bases between them. The CDR3 spans 14 residues. CDR1 is LGHDT, CDR2 YNNKEL, per germline (reference sequence). In nucleotides, the CDR3 is TGTGCCAGCAGCCTCACCGCAGGGAAGCCTGAAGCTTTCTTT. Translating gives CASSLTAGKPEAFF.

This clone was seen a single time. The rearrangement joins TRBV7-2 to TRBJ2-1; 8 bases match TRBD2. The CDR3 spans 15 residues. The V gene's germline CDR1 is SGHTA and CDR2 FQGNSA. With V trimmed by 5 bases and J by 8 bases, 11 bases remained unmatched. This chain's CDR3 is CASSRASGGLDEQFF. CDR3 sequence (DNA): TGTGCCAGCAGCCGGGCAAGCGGGGGTTTGGATGAGCAGTTCTTC.

This clone was picked up one time. The chain joins TRBV27 to TRBJ1-1; tentative D call: TRBD1 (6 bases). Trimming cost V 7 bases and J 1 base, with 13 bases left between them. The germline V gene encodes CDR1 MNHEY and CDR2 SMNVEV (reference sequence). This CDR3 has 14 residues. CDR3 nucleotides: TGTGCCAGCAATCCGGACAGTCGGAACACTGAAGCTTTCTTT. Protein: CASNPDSRNTEAFF.

About this clone: One junction end does not reproduce the germline sequence, and a read error may be involved. J is TRBJ1-2 and V is TRBV23-1; 7 nucleotides match TRBD1. TRBV23-1 is an ORF, with its function uncertain. This CDR3 is built from 9 residues. CDR3 protein: CASPQGVVF. In nucleotides, the CDR3 is TGCGCCAGCCCCCAGGGGGTCGTCTTC.

This clone came up once. V and J are TRBV10-1 and TRBJ2-1; the match to TRBD2 covers 11 bases. V shed 4 bases, J shed 5 bases, and the junction held 4 bases outside the gene matches. CDR1 WNHNN and CDR2 SYGVQD come from the germline V gene (reference sequence). The CDR3 sequence is 15 residues long. CDR3 sequence reads: CASSAQTSGNNEQFF. Here the CDR3 DNA reads TGCGCCAGCAGTGCACAGACTAGCGGGAACAATGAGCAGTTCTTC.

The chain carries TRBV20-1 and TRBJ2-2; D unclear. Trimming shortened V by 3 bases and J by 5 bases, and 7 bases separated the two germline ends. Germline V gives CDR1 DFQATT, CDR2 SNEGSKA (reference sequence). The CDR3 has 12 amino acids. The CDR3 nucleotides are TGCAGTGCTAGTAAATCAACCGGGGAGCTGTTTTTT. Residues: CSASKSTGELFF.

V and J are TRBV28 and TRBJ1-1, with a tentative D call TRBD1 (6 bases). V lost 2 bases and J 2 bases, leaving 9 bases between the germline ends. Germline V gene lookup returns CDR1 MDHEN and CDR2 SYDVKM. CDR3 length equals 14 residues. CDR3 protein: CASSLPRGNTEAFF. The CDR3 DNA follows: TGTGCCAGCAGTTTACCCAGGGGAAACACTGAAGCTTTCTTT. The full variable domain, with the rest looked up from reference TRBV28 and TRBJ1-1, is DVKVTQSSRYLVKRTGEKVFLECVQDMDHENMFWYRQDPGLGLRLIYFSYDVKMKEKGDIPEGYSVSREKKERFSLILESASTNQTSMYLCASSLPRGNTEAFFGQGTRLTVV.

This chain joins TRBV6-5 and TRBJ2-7; unclear D gene. This CDR3 comprises 14 residues. Germline CDR1 reads MNHEY; CDR2 reads SVGAGI. Trimming took off 5 bases at V and 9 bases at J, with 20 bases between the two ends. CDR3 residues: CASSNTWYRQVQYF. The CDR3 region has the DNA TGTGCCAGCAGTAACACTTGGTACCGGCAGGTGCAGTACTTC.

This chain uses TRBV28 with TRBJ1-4; TRBD1 matches at 8 bases. V lost 8 bases, J lost 8 bases, and 7 bases stayed unmatched. The CDR3 has 13 residues. CDR1 is MDHEN, CDR2 SYDVKM, per germline. The CDR3 sequence: CASAGGAGEKLFF. CDR3 bases: TGTGCCAGCGCAGGGGGCGCGGGGGAAAAACTGTTTTTT.

V usage is TRBV2 and J usage is TRBJ1-2, with a tentative D call TRBD1 (5 bases). Germline values: CDR1 SNHLY, CDR2 FYNNEI. This CDR3 contains 13 residues. V lost 7 bases and J 0 bases, leaving 9 bases between the germline ends. The CDR3 spells CASMRQTNYGYTF. The CDR3 bases are TGTGCCAGCATGCGACAGACTAACTATGGCTACACCTTC.

The J gene is TRBJ2-3, the V gene TRBV19; a weak D match, TRBD2 (5 bases). Germline V gene lookup returns CDR1 LNHDA and CDR2 SQIVND (reference sequence). V lost 11 bases and J lost 4, with 16 bases in between. This CDR3 has 13 residues. The chain's CDR3 is CAAASWRSDTQYF. For the CDR3, the DNA is TGTGCCGCAGCCTCCTGGAGGTCAGATACGCAGTATTTT.

The chain carries TRBV5-4 and TRBJ1-5; weak D call: TRBD1 (6 bases). V was shortened by 2 bases and J by 5 bases, with 8 bases between the two germline ends. CDR1 is SGHNT and CDR2 is YYREEE in the germline V gene (reference sequence). CDR3 length: 13 amino acids. The CDR3 protein is CASSLQGDQPQHF. DNA of the CDR3: TGTGCCAGCAGCTTACAGGGAGATCAGCCCCAGCATTTT.

The genes are TRBV29-1 and TRBJ1-1; 9 nucleotides align to TRBD1. Germline lookup yields CDR1 SQVTM and CDR2 ANQGSEA. The CDR3 extends over 13 amino acids. After removal of 4 bases from V and 7 bases from J, the junction contained 7 bases not matched to a gene. Here the CDR3 DNA reads TGCAGCGTTGCTGACCGGGACAGGGTTGAAGCTTTCTTT. Translated, it gives CSVADRDRVEAFF. The whole variable domain, remainder taken from reference TRBV29-1 and TRBJ1-1, is SAVISQKPSRDICQRGTSLTIQCQVDSQVTMMFWYRQQPGQSLTLIATANQGSEATYESGFVIDKFPISRPNLTFSTLTVSNMSPEDSSIYLCSVADRDRVEAFFGQGTRLTVV.

V gene TRBV7-3 combines with J gene TRBJ2-1; 11 positions agree with TRBD1. Trimming cost V 3 bases and J 10 bases; bases outside gene matches: 5. CDR3 length: 14 amino acids. Germline V gene data show CDR1 as SGHTA and CDR2 as FQGTGA. The chain's CDR3 is CASSFGQGAGEQFF. The CDR3 nucleotides read TGTGCCAGCAGCTTTGGACAGGGGGCAGGCGAGCAGTTCTTC.

The rearrangement joins TRBV3-1 (or the pseudogene TRBV3-2) to TRBJ2-1; D is possibly TRBD2 (6 bases). Trimming took 1 base from V and 10 from J, leaving 14 bases between them. CDR1 is LGHDT and CDR2 is YNNKEL in the germline V gene (reference sequence). CDR3 length equals 14 residues. CDR3 amino acids: CASSQGSRDGEQFF. The CDR3, as DNA: TGTGCCAGCAGCCAAGGGTCGCGGGATGGGGAGCAGTTCTTC.

This chain uses TRBV29-1 with TRBJ2-5; 8 bases agree with TRBD2. The junction had 6 bases not matched to a gene; V was cut back by 4 bases and J by 5 bases. This CDR3 contains 13 residues. Germline assignment: CDR1 SQVTM and CDR2 ANQGSEA. CDR3 protein: CSVVRGGQETQYF. The CDR3 DNA sequence: TGCAGCGTTGTCCGCGGGGGGCAGGAGACCCAGTACTTC.